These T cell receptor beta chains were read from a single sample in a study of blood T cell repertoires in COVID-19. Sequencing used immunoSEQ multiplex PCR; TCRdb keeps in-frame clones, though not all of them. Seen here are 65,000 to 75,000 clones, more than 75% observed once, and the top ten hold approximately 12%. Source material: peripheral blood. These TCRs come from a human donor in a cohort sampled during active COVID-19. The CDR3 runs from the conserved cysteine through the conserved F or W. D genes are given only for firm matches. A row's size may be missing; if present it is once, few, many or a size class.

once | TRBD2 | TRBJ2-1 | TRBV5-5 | CASSLGGTSGRNEQFF | TGTGCCAGCAGCTTGGGGGGGACTAGCGGGAGAAATGAGCAGTTCTTC
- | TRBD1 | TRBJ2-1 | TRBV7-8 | CASSSYRGRAEYNEQFF | TGTGCCAGCAGCTCGTACAGGGGACGTGCCGAATACAATGAGCAGTTCTTC
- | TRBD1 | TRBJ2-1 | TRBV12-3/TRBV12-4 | CASSPTGTNEQFF | TGTGCCAGCAGCCCGACAGGGACCAATGAGCAGTTCTTC
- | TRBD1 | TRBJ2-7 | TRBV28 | CASSLGTASYEQYF | TGTGCCAGCAGTTTAGGGACAGCCTCCTACGAGCAGTACTTC
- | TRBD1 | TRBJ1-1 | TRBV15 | CATSRGDRVRGAFF | TGTGCCACCAGCAGAGGAGACAGGGTGCGCGGGGCTTTCTTT
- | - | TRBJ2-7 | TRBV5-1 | CASSLLREASDREQYF | TGCGCCAGCAGTCTTCTTAGGGAGGCTTCAGATCGCGAGCAGTACTTC
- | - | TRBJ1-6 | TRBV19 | CASSPITEGRSPLHF | TGTGCCAGTAGTCCCATCACGGAGGGACGATCACCCCTCCACTTT
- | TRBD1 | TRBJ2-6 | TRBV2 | CASRVQGAAGANVLTF | TGTGCCAGCAGGGTTCAGGGGGCGGCTGGGGCCAACGTCCTGACTTTC
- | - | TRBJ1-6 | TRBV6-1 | CASSEWLGAGNSPLHF | TGTGCCAGCAGTGAATGGCTGGGGGCGGGTAATTCACCCCTCCACTTT
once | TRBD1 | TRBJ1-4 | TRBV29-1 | CSVARGTGEKLFF | TGCAGCGTTGCCAGGGGGACGGGTGAAAAACTGTTTTTT
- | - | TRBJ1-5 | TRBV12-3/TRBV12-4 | CASRQRTATHF | TGTGCCAGCAGACAAAGGACAGCCACGCATTTT
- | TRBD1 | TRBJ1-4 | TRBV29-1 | CSVSDRGPNEKLFF | TGCAGCGTTTCGGACAGGGGGCCTAATGAAAAACTGTTTTTT
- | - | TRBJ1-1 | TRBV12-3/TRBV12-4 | CASGRGGEAFF | TGTGCCAGCGGGAGGGGAGGGGAAGCTTTCTTT
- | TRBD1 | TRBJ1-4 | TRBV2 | CASSATGTGGEKLFF | TGTGCCAGCAGCGCCACCGGGACAGGGGGTGAAAAACTGTTTTTT
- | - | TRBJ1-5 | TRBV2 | CASSGAGGGQPQHF | TGTGCCAGCAGTGGTGCGGGGGGCGGTCAGCCCCAGCATTTT
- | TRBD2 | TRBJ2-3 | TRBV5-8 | CASSPWGLAGGPSTDTQYF | TGTGCCAGCAGCCCGTGGGGACTAGCGGGAGGGCCCAGTACAGATACGCAGTATTTT
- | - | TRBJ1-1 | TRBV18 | CASATGRNTEAFF | TGTGCCAGCGCGACAGGTCGGAACACTGAAGCTTTCTTT
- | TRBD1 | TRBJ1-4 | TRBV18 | CASSRDRAGEKLFF | TGTGCCAGCTCGCGCGACAGGGCTGGTGAAAAACTGTTTTTT
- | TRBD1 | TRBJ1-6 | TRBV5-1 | CASSSTGQAFTNSPLHF | TGCGCCAGCAGCTCAACGGGACAGGCCTTTACAAATTCACCCCTCCACTTT
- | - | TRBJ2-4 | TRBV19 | CASSIWEKAKNIQYF | TGTGCCAGTAGTATCTGGGAGAAAGCCAAAAACATTCAGTACTTC
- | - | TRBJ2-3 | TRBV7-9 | CASSLAQVTDTQYF | TGTGCCAGCAGCTTAGCTCAGGTCACAGATACGCAGTATTTT
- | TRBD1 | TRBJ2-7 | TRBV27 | CASSFRGQGLYEQYF | TGTGCCAGCAGTTTCCGCGGACAGGGGCTCTACGAGCAGTACTTC
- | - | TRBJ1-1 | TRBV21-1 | CASSTPDSYTEAFF | TGTGCCAGCAGCACTCCGGACAGCTACACTGAAGCTTTCTTT
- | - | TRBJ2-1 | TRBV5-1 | CASHTGETSYNEQFF | TGCGCCAGCCACACGGGGGAGACCTCCTACAATGAGCAGTTCTTC
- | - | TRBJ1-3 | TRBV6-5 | CASSYESGAGNTIYF | TGTGCCAGCAGTTACGAGTCAGGGGCTGGAAACACCATATATTTT
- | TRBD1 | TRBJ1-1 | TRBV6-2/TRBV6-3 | CASSYPLIKGGLNTEAFF | TGTGCCAGCAGTTACCCTCTGATTAAAGGGGGCTTGAACACTGAAGCTTTCTTT
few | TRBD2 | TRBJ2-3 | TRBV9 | CASRRLAESTDTQYF | TGTGCCAGCAGACGGCTAGCGGAATCCACAGATACGCAGTATTTT
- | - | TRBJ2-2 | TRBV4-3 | CASSRAANTGELFF | TGCGCCAGCAGCCGGGCAGCGAACACCGGGGAGCTGTTTTTT
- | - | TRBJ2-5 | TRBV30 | CAWSVGTKGETQYF | TGTGCCTGGAGTGTTGGGACAAAGGGAGAGACCCAGTACTTC